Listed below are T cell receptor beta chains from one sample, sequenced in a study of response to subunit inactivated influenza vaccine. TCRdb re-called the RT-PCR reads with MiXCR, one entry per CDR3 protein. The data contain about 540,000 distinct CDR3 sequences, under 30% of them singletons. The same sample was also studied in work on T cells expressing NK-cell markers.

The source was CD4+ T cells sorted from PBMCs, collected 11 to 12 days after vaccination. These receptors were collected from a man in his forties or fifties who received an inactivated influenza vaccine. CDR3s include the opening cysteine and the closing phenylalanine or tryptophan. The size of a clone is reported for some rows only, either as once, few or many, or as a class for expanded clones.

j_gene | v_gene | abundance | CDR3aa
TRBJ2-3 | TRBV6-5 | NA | CASSYSVDSDTQYF
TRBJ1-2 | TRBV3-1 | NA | CASSQAGGGFYGYTF
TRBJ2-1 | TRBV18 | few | CASSVSSGRDEQFF
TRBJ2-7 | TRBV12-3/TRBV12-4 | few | CASRKGITWSSYEQYF
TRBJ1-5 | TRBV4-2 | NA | CASSQGVQGSNQPQHF
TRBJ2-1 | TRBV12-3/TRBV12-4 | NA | CASSLGGLNYNEQFF
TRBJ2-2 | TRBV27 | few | CASSSLGQGAVTGELFF
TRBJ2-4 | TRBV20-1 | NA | CSAPWVAKNIQYF
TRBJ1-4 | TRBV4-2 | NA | CASSHDRVWDNEKLFF
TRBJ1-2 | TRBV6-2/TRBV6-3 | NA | CASSKQDSPSGYTF
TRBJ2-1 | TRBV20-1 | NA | CSARNSGRIYNEQFF
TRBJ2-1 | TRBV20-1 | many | CSATRSGNEQFF
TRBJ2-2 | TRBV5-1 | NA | CASTGANTGELFF
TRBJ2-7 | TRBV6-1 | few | CASSMQFGRGLYEQYF
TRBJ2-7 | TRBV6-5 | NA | CASSYSFRGQTYEQYF
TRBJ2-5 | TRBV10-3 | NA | CAISDRIVGAQTQYF
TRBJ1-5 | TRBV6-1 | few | CASRMGGSNQPQHF
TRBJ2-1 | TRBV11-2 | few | CASMRDRVNNEQFF
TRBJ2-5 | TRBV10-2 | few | CASKNRVQETQYF
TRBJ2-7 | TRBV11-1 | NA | CASSLGSQGGEQYF
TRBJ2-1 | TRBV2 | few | CASSNSIRANEQFF
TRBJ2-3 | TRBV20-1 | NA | CSADSGYTDTQYF
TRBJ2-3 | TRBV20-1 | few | CSAPGRTTDLDTQYF
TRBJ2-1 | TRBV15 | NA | CATSRDAGTYNEQFF
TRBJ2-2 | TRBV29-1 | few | CSISRGYTGELFF
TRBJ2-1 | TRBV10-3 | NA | CAISESTWDSHNEQFF
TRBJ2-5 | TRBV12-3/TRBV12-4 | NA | CASSPRGSRGGTQYF
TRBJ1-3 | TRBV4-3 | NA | CASSQAERIFSGNTIYF
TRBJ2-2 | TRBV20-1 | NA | CSARDPRIGFTGELFF
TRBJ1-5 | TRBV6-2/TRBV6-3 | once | CASSWDRRNQPQHF
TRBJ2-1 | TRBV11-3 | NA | CASSSDGDKQFF
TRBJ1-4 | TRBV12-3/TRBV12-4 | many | CASSPTGGNEKLFF
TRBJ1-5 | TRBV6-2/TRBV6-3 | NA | CASSYYRGNQPQHF
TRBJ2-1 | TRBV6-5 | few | CASSYLPGGGSEQFF
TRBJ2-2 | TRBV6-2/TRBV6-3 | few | CASSIQGTIGELFF
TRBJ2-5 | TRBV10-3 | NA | CAISESMGQETQYF
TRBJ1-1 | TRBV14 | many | CASSQIGGDGRGEAFF
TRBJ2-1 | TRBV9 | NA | CASSVGASGRTLEQFF
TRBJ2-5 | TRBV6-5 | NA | CASSYSDRSETQYF
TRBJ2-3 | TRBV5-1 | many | CASSKATGGSTDTQYF
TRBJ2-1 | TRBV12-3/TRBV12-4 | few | CASNKLGGVGFF
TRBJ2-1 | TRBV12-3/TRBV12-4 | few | CASSLGTGVRDEQFF
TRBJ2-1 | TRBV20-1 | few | CSAEVGRAGNEQFF
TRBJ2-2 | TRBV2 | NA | CASRGGQGSSGVLFF
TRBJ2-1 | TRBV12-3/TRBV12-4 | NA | CASSIPGLLNEQFF
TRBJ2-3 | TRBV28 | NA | CASSLFWTSGRAGADTQYF
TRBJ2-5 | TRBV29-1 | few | CSGTGAGAETQYF
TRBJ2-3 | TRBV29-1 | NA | CSVERRQARRGQYF
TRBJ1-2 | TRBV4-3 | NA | CASSQDRGPYGYTF
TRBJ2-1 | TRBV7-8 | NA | CASSRPRVAAYNEQFF
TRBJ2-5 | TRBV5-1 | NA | CASSLVRTGETQYF
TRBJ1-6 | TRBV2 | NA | CASSEGGPSNSPLHF
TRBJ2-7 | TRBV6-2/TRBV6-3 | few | CASSRGEINEQYF
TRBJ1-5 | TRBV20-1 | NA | CSAPVEGIEPQHF
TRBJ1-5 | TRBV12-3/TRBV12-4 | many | CASSLGNQPQHF